The T cell receptor (beta chain) described here comes from a study of cytomegalovirus exposure and HLA in healthy donors. The PCR contained 60 Vbeta and 13 Jbeta primers. The protocol was immunoSEQ multiplex PCR, while the TCRdb copy is restricted to in-frame clones and leaves out a portion. The sample includes 130,000 or so clones, roughly three quarters of them seen just once. Comment on this clone: Its antigen is as yet unknown.

Points from the study as a whole: Productive rates of about 87% or about 30% were seen for most TCR beta V segments in an earlier analysis.

V lost 5 bases, J lost 9 bases, and 5 bases stayed unmatched. Germline CDR1 and CDR2: SNHLY and FYNNEI. The CDR3 totals 15 residues. This TCR derives from a woman aged 60-75 years in good health and CMV-seronegative. Sequencing input: PBMCs. This chain connects TRBV2 to TRBJ2-1; TRBD2 agrees at 15 bases. The CDR3, as DNA: TGTGCCAGCAGTCGGACTAGCGGGGGGGCCATTGAGCAGTTCTTC. This codes for CASSRTSGGAIEQFF.